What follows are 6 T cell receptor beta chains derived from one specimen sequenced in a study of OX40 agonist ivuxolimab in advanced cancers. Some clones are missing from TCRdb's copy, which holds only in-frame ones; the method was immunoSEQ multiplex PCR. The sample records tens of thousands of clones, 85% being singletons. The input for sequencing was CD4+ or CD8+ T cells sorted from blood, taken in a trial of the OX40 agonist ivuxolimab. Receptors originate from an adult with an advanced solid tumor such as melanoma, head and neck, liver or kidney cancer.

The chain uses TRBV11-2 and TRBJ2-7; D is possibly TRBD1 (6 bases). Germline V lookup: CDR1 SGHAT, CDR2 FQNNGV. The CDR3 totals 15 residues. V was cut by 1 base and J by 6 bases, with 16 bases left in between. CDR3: CASSLAVGTSLEQYF. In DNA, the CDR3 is TGTGCCAGCAGCTTAGCGGTTGGGACATCCCTCGAGCAGTACTTC.

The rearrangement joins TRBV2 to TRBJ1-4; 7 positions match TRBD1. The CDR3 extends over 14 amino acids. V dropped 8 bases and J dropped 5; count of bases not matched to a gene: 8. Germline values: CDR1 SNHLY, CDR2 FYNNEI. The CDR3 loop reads CASRRDSWNEKLFF. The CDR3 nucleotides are TGTGCCAGCCGAAGGGACAGTTGGAATGAAAAACTGTTTTTT.

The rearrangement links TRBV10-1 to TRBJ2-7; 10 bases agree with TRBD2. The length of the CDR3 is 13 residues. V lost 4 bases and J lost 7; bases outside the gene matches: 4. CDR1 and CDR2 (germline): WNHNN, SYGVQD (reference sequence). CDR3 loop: CASSAAGGREQYF. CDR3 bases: TGCGCCAGCAGTGCAGCGGGAGGGCGTGAGCAGTACTTC.

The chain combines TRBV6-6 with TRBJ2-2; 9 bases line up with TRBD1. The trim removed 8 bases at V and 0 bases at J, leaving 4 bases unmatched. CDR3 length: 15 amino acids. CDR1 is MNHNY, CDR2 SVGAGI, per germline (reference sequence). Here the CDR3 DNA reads TGTGCCAGCCTGAGACAGGGGGCGAACACCGGGGAGCTGTTTTTT. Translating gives CASLRQGANTGELFF.

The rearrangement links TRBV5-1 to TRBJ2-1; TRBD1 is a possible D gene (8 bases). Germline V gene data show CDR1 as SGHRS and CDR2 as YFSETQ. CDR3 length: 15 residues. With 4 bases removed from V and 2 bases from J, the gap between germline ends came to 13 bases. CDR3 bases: TGCGCCAGCAGCGTACAGGGGGGGCCCTACAATGAGCAGTTCTTC. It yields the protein CASSVQGGPYNEQFF.

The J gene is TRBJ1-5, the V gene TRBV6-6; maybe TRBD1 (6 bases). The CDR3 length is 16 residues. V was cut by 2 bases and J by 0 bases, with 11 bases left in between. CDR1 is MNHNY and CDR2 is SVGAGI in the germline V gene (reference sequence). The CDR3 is CASSYDGTHSNQPQHF. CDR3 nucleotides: TGTGCCAGCAGTTACGACGGGACACATAGCAATCAGCCCCAGCATTTT.